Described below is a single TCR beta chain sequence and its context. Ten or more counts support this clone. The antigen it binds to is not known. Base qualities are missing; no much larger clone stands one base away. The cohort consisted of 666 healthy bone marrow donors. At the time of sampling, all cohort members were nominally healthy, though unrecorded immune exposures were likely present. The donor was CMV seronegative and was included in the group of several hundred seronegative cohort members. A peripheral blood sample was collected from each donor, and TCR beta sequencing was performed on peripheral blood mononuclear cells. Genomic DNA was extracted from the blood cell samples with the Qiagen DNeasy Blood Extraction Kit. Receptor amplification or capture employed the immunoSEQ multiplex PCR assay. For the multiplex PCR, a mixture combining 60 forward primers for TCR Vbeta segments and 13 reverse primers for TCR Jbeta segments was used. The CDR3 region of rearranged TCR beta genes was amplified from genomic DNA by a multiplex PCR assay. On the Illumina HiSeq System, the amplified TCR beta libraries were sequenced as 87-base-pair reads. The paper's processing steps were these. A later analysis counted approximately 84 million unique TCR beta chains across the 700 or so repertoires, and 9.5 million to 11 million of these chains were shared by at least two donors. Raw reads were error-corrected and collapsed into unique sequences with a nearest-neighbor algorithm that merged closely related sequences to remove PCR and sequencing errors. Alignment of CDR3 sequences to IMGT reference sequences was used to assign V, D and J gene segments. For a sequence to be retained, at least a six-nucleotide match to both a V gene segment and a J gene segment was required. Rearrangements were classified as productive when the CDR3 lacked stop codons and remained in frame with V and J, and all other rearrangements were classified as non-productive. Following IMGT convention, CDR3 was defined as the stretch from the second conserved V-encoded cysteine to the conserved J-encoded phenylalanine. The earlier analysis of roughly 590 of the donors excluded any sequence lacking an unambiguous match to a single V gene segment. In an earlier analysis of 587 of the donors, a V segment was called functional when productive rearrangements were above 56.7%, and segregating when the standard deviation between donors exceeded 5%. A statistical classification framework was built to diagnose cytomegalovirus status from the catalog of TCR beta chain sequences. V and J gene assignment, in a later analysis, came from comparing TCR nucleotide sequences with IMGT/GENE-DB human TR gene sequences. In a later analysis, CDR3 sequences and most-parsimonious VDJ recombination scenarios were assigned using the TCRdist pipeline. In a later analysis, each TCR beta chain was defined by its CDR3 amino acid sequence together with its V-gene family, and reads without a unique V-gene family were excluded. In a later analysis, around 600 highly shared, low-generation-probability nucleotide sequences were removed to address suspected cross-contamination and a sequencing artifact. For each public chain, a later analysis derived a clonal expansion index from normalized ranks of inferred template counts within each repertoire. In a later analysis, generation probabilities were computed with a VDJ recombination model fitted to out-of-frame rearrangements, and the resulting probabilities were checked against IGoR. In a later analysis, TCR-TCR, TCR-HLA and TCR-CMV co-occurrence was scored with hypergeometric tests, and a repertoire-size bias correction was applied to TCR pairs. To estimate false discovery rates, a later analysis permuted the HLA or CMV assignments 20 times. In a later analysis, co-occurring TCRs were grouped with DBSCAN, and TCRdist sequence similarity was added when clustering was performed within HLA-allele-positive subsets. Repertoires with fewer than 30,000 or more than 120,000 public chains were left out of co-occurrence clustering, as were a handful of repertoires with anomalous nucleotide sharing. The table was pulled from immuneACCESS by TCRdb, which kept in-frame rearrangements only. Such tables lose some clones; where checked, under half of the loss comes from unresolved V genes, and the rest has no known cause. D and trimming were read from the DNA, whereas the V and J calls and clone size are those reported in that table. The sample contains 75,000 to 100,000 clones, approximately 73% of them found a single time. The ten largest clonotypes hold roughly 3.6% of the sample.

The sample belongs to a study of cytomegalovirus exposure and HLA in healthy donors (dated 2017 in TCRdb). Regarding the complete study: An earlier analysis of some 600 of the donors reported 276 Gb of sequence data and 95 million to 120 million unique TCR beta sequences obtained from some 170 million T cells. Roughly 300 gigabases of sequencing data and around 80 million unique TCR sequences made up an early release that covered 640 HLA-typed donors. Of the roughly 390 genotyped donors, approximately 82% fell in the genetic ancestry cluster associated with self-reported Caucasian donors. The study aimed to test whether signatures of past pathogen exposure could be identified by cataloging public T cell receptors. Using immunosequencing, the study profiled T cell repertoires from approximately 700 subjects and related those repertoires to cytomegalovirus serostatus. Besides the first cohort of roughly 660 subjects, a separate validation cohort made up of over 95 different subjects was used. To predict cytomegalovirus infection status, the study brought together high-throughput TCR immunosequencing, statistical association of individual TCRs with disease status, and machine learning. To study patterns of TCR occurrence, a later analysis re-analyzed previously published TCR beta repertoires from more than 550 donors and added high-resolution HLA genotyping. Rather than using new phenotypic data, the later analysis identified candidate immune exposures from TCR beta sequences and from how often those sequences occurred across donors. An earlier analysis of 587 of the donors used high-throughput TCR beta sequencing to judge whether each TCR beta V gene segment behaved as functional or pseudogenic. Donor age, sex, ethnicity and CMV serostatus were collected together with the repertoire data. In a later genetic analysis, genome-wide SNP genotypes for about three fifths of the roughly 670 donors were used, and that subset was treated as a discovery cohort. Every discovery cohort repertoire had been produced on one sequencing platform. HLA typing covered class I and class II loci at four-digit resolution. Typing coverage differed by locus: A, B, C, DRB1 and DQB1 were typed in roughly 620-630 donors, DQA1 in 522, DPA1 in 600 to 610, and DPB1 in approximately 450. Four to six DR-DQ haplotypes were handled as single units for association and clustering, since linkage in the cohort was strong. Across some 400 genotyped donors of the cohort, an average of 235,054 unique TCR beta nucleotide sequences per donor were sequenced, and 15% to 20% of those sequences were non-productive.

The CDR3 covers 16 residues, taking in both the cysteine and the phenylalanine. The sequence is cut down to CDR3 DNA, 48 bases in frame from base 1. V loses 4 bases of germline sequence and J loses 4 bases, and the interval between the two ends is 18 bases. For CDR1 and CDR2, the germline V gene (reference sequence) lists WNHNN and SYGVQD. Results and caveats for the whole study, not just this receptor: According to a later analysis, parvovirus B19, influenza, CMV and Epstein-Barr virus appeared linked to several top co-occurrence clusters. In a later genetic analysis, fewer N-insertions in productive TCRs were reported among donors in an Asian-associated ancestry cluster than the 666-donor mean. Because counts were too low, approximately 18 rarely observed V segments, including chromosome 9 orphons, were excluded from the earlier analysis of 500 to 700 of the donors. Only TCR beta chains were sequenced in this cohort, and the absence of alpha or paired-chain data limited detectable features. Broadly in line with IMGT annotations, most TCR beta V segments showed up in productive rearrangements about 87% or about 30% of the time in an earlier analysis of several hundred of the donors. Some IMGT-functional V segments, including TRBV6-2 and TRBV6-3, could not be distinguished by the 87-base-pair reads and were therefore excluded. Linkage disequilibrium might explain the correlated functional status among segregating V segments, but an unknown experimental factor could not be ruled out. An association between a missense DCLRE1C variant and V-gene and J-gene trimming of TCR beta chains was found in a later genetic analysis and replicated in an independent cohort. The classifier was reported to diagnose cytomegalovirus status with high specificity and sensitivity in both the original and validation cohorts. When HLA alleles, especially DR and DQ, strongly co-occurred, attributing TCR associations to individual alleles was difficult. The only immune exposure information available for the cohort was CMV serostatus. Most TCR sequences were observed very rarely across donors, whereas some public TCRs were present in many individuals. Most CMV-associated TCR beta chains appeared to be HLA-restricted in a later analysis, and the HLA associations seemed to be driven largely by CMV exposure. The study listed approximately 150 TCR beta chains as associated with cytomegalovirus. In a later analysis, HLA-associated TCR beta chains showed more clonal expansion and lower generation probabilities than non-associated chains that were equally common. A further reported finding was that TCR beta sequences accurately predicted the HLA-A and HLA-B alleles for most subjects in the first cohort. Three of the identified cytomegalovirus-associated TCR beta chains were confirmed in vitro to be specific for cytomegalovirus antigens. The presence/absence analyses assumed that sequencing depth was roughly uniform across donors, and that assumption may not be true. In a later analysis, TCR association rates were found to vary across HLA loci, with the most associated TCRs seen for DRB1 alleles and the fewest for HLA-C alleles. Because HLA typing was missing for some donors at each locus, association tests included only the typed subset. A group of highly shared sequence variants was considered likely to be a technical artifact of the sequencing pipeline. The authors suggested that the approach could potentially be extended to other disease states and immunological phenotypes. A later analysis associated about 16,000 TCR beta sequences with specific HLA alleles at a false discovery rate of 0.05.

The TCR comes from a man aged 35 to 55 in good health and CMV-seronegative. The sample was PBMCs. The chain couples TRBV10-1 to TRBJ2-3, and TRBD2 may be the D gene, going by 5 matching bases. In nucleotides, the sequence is TGCGCCAGCAGTGTTCCTAGCCGGAGGCTCGCAGATACGCAGTATTTT. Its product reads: CASSVPSRRLADTQYF.